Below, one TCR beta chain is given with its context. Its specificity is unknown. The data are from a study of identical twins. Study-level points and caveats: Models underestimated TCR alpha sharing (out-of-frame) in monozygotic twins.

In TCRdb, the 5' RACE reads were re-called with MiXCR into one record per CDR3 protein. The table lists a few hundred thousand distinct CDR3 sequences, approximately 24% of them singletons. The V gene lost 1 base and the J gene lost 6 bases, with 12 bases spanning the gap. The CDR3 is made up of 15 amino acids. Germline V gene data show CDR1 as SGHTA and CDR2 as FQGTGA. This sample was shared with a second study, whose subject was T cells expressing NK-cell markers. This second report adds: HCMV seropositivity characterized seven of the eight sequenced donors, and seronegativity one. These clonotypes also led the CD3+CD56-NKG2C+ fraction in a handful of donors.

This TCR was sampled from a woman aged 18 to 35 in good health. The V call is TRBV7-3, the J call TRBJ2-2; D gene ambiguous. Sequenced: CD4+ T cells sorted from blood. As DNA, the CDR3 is TGTGCCAGCAGCTTAAAGGCACGACCCCCCGGGGAGCTGTTTTTT. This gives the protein CASSLKARPPGELFF. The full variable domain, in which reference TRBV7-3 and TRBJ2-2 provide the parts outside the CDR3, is GAGVSQTPSNKVTEKGKYVELRCDPISGHTALYWYRQSLGQGPEFLIYFQGTGAADDSGLPNDRFFAVRPEGSVSTLKIQRTERGDSAVYLCASSLKARPPGELFFGEGSRLTVL.